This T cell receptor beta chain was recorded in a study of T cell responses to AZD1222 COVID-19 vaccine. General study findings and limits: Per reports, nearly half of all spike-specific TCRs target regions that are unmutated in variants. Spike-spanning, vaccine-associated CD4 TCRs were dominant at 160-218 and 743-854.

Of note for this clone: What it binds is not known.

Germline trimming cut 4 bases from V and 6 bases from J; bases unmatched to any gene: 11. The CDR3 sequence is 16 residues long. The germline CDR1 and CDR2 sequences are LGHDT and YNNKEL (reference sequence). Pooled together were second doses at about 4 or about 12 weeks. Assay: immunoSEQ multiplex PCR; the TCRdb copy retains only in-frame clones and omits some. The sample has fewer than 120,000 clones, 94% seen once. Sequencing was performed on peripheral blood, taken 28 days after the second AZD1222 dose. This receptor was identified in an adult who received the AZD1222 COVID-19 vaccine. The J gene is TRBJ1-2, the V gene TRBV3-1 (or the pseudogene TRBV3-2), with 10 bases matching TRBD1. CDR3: CASSLPSRQGANGYTF. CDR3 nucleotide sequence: TGTGCCAGCAGCCTACCGTCTCGACAGGGGGCAAATGGCTACACCTTC.